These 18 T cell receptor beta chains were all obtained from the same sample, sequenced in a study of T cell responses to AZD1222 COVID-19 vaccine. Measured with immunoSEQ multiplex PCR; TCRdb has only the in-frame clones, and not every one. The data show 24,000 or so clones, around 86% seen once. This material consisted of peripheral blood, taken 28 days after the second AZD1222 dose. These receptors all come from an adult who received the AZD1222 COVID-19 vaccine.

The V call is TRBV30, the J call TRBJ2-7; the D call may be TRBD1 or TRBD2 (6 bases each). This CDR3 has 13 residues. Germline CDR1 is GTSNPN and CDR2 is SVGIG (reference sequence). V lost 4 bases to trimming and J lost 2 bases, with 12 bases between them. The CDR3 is CAWNRDFPYEQYF. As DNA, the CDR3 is TGTGCCTGGAACAGGGACTTCCCCTACGAGCAGTACTTC.

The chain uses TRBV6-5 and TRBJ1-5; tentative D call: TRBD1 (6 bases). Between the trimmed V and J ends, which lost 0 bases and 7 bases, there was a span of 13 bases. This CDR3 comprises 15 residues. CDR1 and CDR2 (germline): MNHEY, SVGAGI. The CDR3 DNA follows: TGTGCCAGCAGTTACTCCGGCAGGGGCGGGCAGCCCCAGCATTTT. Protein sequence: CASSYSGRGGQPQHF.

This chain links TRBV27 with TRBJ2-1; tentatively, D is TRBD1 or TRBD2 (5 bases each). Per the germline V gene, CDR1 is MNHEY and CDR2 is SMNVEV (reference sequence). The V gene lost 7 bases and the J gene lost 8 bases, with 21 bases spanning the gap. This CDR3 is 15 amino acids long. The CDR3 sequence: CASTLAGLAGDEQFF. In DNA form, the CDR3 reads TGTGCCAGCACCCTCGCAGGGCTAGCTGGGGATGAGCAGTTCTTC.

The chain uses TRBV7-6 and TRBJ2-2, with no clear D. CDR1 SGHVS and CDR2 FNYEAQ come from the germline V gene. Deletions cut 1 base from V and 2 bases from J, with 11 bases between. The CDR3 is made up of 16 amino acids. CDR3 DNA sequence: TGTGCCAGCAGCTTAGGTGACGGGCCAAACACCGGGGAGCTGTTTTTT. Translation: CASSLGDGPNTGELFF.

DNA for the CDR3: TGTGCCAGCAGTTTGCGAGGGGTTTCTGGAAACACCATATATTTT. Translating gives CASSLRGVSGNTIYF. The chain uses TRBV27 and TRBJ1-3; TRBD1 might be the D (5 bases). V was trimmed by 3 bases and J by 1 base, leaving 10 bases between them. The germline gives CDR1 MNHEY, CDR2 SMNVEV (reference sequence). CDR3 length: 15 amino acids.

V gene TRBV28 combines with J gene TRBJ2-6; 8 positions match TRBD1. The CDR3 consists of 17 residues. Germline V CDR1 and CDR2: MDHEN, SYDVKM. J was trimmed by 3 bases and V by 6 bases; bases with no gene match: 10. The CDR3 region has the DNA TGTGCCAGCAGCCCTATTACAACAGGGGGTGGGGCCAACGTCCTGACTTTC. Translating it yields CASSPITTGGGANVLTF.

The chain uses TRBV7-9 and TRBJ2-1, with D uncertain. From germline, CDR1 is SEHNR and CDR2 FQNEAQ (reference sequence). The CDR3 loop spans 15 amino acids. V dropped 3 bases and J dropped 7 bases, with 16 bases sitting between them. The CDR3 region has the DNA TGTGCCAGCAGCTTTTACGACCCAATGAGGAATGAGCAGTTCTTC. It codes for CASSFYDPMRNEQFF.

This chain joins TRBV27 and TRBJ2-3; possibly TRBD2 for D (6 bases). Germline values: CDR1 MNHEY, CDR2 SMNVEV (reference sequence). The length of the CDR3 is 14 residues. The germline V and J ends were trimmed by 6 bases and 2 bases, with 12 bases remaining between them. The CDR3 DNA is TGTGCCAGCAGCTATAGCGGAGCCACAGATACGCAGTATTTT. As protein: CASSYSGATDTQYF.

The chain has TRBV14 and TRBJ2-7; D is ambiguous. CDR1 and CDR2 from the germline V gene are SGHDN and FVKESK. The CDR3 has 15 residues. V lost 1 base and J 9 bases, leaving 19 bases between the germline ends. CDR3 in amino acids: CASSQVPDSLQAQYF. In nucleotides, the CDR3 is TGTGCCAGCAGCCAAGTACCAGATTCCCTTCAGGCGCAGTACTTC.

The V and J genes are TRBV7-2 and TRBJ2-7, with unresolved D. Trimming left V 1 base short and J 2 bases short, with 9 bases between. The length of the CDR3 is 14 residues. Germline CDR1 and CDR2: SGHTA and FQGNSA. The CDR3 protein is CASSLGIAPYEQYF. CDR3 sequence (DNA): TGTGCCAGCAGCTTAGGGATAGCTCCCTACGAGCAGTACTTC.

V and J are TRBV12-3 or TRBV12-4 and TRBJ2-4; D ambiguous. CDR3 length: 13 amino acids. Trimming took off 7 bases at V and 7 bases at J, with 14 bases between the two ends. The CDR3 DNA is TGTGCCAGCAAAACCTACGCGTTGAACATTCAGTACTTC. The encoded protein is CASKTYALNIQYF.

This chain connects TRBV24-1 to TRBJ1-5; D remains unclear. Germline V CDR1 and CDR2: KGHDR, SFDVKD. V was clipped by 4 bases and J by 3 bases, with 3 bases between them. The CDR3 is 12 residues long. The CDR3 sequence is CATSDNNQPQHF. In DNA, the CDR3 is TGTGCCACCAGTGACAACAATCAGCCCCAGCATTTT.

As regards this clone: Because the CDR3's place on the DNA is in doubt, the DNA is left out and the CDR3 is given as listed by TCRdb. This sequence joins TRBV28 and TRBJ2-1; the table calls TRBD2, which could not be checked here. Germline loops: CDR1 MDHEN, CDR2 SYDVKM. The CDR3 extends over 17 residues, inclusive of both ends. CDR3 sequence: CASSTSTGTSGIGTQFF.

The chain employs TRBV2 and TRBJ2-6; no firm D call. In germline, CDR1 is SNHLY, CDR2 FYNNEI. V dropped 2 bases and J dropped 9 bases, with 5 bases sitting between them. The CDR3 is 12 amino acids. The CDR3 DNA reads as TGTGCCAGCAGTGAAAATGGCAACGTCCTGACTTTC. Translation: CASSENGNVLTF.

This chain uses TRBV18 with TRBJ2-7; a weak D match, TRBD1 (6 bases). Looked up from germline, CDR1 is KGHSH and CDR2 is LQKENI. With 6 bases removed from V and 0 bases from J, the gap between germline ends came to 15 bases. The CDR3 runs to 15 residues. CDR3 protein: CASSPAQGSSYEQYF. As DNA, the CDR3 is TGTGCCAGCTCGCCTGCACAGGGAAGCTCCTACGAGCAGTACTTC.

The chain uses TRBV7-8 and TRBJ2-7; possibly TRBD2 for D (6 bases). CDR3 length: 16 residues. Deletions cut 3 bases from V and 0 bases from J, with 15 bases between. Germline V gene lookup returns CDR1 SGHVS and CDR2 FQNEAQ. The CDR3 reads CASSFFSGRSSYEQYF. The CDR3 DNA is TGTGCCAGCAGCTTTTTTAGCGGCCGCAGCTCCTACGAGCAGTACTTC.

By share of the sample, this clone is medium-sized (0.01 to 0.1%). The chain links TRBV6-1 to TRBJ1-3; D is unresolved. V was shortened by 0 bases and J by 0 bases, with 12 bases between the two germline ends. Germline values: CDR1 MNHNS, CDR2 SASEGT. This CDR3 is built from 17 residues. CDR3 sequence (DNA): TGTGCCAGCAGTGAAGCAAGAGGCGTATTCTCTGGAAACACCATATATTTT. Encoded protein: CASSEARGVFSGNTIYF.

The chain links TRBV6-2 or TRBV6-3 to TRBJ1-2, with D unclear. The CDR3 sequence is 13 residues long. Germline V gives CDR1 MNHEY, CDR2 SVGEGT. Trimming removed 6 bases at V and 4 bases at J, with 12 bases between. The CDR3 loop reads CASSLHTSYGYTF. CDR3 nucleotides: TGTGCCAGCAGCCTTCACACGTCCTATGGCTACACCTTC.